This paragraph reports one T cell receptor beta chain. Antigen unknown. PCR was performed using 60 Vbeta and 13 Jbeta primers. The assay was immunoSEQ multiplex PCR, and TCRdb's table has in-frame clones only and misses some. The table lists roughly 180,000 clones, about 77% of them singletons. These data come from a study of cytomegalovirus exposure and HLA in healthy donors. Turning to the study itself: Some 85 million unique TCRs, all from HLA-typed donors, were included in an early release of the data. Study-level points and caveats: In an earlier analysis, in some 600 donors, most V segments appeared productive either ~90% or ~30% of the time. TRBV6-2, TRBV6-3 and some other V segments were unresolvable in 87-base-pair reads. A later analysis linked a missense DCLRE1C variant to TCR beta V- and J-gene trimming.

CDR1 and CDR2 from the germline V gene are SGHRS and YFSETQ. The CDR3 has 13 amino acids. V lost 0 bases, J lost 9 bases, and 10 bases lay in between. The sequence was obtained from a woman aged 25 to 39 in good health and CMV-seropositive. V gene TRBV5-1 combines with J gene TRBJ2-1; D not resolved. The specimen sequenced was PBMCs. The CDR3 nucleotides are TGCGCCAGCAGCTTGGTGGCCGCAGGTGAGCAGTTCTTC. Its translation is CASSLVAAGEQFF.